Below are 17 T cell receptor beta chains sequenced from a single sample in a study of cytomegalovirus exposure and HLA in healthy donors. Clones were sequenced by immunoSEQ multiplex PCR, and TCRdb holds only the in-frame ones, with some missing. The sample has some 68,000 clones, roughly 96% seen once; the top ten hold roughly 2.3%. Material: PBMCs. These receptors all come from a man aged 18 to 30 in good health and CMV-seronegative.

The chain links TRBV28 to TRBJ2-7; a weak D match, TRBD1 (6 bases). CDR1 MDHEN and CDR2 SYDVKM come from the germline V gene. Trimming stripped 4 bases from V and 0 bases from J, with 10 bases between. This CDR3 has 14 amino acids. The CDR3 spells CASSSGQPSYEQYF. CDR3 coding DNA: TGTGCCAGCAGTTCCGGACAGCCCTCCTACGAGCAGTACTTC.

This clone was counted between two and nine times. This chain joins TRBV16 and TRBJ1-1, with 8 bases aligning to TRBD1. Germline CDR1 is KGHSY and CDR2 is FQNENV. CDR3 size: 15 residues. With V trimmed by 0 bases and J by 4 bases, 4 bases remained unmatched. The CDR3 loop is CASSQSAGGGTEAFF. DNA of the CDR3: TGTGCCAGCAGCCAATCGGCAGGGGGCGGCACTGAAGCTTTCTTT. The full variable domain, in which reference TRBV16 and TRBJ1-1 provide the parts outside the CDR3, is GEEVAQTPKHLVRGEGQKAKLYCAPIKGHSYVFWYQQVLKNEFKFLISFQNENVFDETGMPKERFSAKCLPNSPCSLEIQATKLEDSAVYFCASSQSAGGGTEAFFGQGTRLTVV.

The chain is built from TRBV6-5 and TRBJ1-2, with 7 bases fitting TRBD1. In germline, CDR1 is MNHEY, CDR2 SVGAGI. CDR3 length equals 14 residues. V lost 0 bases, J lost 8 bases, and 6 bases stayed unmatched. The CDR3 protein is CASSYSDRVGGYTF. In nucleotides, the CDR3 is TGTGCCAGCAGTTACTCTGACAGGGTGGGAGGCTACACCTTC.

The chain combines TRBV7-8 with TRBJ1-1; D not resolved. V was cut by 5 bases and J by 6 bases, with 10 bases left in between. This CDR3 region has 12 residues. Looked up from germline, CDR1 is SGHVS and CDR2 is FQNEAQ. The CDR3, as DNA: TGTGCCAGCAGCGGCAGAGGGCCTGAAGCTTTCTTT. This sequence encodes CASSGRGPEAFF.

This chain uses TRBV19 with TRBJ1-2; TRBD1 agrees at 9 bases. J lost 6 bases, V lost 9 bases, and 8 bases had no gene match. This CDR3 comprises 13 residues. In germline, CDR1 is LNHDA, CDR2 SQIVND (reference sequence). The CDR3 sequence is CASINRGRDGYTF. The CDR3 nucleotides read TGTGCCAGCATAAACAGGGGGCGAGATGGCTACACCTTC.

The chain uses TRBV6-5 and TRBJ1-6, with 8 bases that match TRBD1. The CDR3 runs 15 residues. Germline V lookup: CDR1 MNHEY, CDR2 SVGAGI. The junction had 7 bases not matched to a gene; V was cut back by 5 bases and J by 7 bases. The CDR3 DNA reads TGTGCCAGCAGTCGAGGACAGGGATCGAATTCACCCCTCCACTTT. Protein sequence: CASSRGQGSNSPLHF.

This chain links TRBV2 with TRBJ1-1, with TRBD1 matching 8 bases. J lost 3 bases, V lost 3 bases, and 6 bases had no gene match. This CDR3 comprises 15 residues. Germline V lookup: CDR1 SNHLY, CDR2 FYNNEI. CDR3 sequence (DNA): TGTGCCAGCAGTGAGCAGGGACAGGCGGACACTGAAGCTTTCTTT. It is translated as CASSEQGQADTEAFF.

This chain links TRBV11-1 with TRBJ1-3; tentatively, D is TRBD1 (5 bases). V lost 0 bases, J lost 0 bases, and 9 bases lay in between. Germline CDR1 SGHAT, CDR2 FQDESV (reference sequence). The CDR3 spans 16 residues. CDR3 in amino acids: CASSLAGANSGNTIYF. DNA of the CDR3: TGTGCCAGCAGCTTAGCTGGGGCGAACTCTGGAAACACCATATATTTT.

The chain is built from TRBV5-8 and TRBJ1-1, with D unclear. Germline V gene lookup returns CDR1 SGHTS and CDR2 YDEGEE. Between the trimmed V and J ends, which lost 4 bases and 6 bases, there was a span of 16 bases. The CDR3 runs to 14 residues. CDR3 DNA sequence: TGTGCCAGCAGCCGTGGGGAGGGAGTCTCTGAAGCTTTCTTT. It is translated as CASSRGEGVSEAFF.

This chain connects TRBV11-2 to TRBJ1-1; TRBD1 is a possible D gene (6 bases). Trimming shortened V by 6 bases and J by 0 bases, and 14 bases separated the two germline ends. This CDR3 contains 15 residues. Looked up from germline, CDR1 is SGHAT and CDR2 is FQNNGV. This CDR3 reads CASRRGGGLNTEAFF. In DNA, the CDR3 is TGTGCCAGCAGACGAGGGGGAGGGCTGAACACTGAAGCTTTCTTT.

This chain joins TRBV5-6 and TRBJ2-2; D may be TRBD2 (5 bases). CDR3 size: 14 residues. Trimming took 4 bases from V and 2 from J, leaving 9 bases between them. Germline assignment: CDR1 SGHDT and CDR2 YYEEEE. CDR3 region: CASSPGDNTGELFF. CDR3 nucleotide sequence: TGTGCCAGCAGCCCCGGGGATAACACCGGGGAGCTGTTTTTT.

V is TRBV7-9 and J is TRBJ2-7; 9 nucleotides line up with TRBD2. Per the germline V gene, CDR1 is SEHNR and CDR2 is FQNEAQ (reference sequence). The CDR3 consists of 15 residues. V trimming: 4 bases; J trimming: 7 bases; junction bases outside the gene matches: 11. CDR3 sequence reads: CASSSRTSEVGEQYF. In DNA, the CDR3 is TGTGCCAGCAGCTCCAGGACTAGCGAGGTTGGAGAGCAGTACTTC.

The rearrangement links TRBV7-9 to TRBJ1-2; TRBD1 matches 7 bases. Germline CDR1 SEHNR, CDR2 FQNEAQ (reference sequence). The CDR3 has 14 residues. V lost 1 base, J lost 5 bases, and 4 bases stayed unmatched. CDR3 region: CASSLGQGIYGYTF. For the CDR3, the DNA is TGTGCCAGCAGCTTAGGACAGGGAATATATGGCTACACCTTC. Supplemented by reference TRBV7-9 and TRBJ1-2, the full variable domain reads DTGVSQNPRHKITKRGQNVTFRCDPISEHNRLYWYRQTLGQGPEFLTYFQNEAQLEKSRLLSDRFSAERPKGSFSTLEIQRTEQGDSAMYLCASSLGQGIYGYTFGSGTRLTVV.

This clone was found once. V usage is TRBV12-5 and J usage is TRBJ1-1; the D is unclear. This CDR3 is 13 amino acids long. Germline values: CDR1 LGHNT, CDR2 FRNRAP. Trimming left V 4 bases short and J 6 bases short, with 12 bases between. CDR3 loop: CASGSPGFAEAFF. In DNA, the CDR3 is TGTGCTAGTGGTTCCCCGGGGTTTGCTGAAGCTTTCTTT.

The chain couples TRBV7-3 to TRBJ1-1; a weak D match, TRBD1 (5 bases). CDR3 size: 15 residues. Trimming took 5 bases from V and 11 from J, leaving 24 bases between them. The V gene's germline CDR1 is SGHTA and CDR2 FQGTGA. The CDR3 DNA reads TGTGCCAGCAGCCTCCCTGGGCGGGGCAGGCCCCGCGCTTTCTTT. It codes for CASSLPGRGRPRAFF. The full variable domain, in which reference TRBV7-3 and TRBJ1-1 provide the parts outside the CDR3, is GAGVSQTPSNKVTEKGKYVELRCDPISGHTALYWYRQSLGQGPEFLIYFQGTGAADDSGLPNDRFFAVRPEGSVSTLKIQRTERGDSAVYLCASSLPGRGRPRAFFGQGTRLTVV.

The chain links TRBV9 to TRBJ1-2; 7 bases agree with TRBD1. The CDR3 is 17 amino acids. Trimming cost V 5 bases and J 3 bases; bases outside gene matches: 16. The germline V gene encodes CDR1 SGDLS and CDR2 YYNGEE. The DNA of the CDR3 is TGTGCCAGCAGATCAGGTACAGGGGCCAGAGAGGACTATGGCTACACCTTC. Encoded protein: CASRSGTGAREDYGYTF.

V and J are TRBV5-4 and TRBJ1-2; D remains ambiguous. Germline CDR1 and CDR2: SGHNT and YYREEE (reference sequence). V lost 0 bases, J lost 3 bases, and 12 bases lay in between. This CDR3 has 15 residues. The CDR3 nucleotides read TGTGCCAGCAGCTTGGCCGCGGGGAATGACTATGGCTACACCTTC. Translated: CASSLAAGNDYGYTF. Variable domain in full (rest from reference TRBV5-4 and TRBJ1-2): ETGVTQSPTHLIKTRGQQVTLRCSSQSGHNTVSWYQQALGQGPQFIFQYYREEENGRGNFPPRFSGLQFPNYSSELNVNALELDDSALYLCASSLAAGNDYGYTFGSGTRLTVV.